This T cell receptor (beta chain) was sequenced for a study of tumor T cells in aggressive B-cell lymphoma. This clone turned up a few times. This table comes from immunoSEQ multiplex PCR, and its TCRdb copy is limited to in-frame clones, with some not included. The sample has a few hundred clones, 86% seen once. The sequencing sample was made of tumor tissue. The TCR sequence derives from an adult with diffuse large B cell lymphoma.

CDR3 sequence (DNA): TGCGCCAGCAGCTTGGCGGGTCGGGGCACAGATACGCAGTATTTT. As protein: CASSLAGRGTDTQYF. The chain carries TRBV5-1 and TRBJ2-3, with D unresolved. V gave up 0 bases and J gave up 1 base, with 9 bases separating them. The CDR3 length is 15 residues. The germline gives CDR1 SGHRS, CDR2 YFSETQ.